A single sample gave rise to the 17 T cell receptor beta chains below, sequenced in a study of immune evolution from preneoplasia to lung adenocarcinoma (dated by TCRdb to the early 2020s). Library prep was done by the immunoSEQ multiplex PCR assay. TCRdb took over this immuneACCESS table, retaining in-frame rearrangements with V and J assigned. Such tables are incomplete; in checked studies, under half of the missing clones stem from an unresolved V gene, and the remainder is unexplained. This sample comprises some 2,500 clones, more than 80% of them detected only once. Approximately 3.7% of the sample is held by the ten biggest clonotypes. Sample: FFPE adjacent normal lung tissue. The receptors originated from a person older than 75 with lung adenocarcinoma.

A few counts support this clone. Other DNA sequences in this sample translate to the same CDR3. The chain recombines TRBV14 with TRBJ2-3; 8 bases are a match to TRBD2. Germline CDR1 is SGHDN and CDR2 is FVKESK. The CDR3 has 12 residues. The ends lost 1 base at V and 14 bases at J; junction bases unmatched: 5. CDR3 residues: CASSQGSGGVYF. CDR3 in DNA: TGTGCCAGCAGCCAAGGTTCGGGAGGGGTGTATTTT.

The genes are TRBV10-2 and TRBJ2-1; TRBD2 matches at 11 bases. Germline V CDR1 and CDR2: WSHSY, SAAADI. The CDR3 contains 14 residues. V was pared by 4 bases and J by 6 bases, with 2 bases of the junction left unmatched. CDR3 residues: CASSVSGGVNEQFF. DNA of the CDR3: TGCGCCAGCAGTGTTAGCGGGGGGGTCAATGAGCAGTTCTTC.

The J gene is TRBJ2-6, the V gene TRBV28; TRBD1 matches at 8 bases. Germline V gives CDR1 MDHEN, CDR2 SYDVKM. Trimming removed 5 bases from V and 4 bases from J; junction bases left unmatched: 7. The CDR3 is 16 residues long. CDR3 residues: CASSRDRFSGANVLTF. The CDR3 DNA follows: TGTGCCAGCAGTCGGGACAGGTTCTCCGGGGCCAACGTCCTGACTTTC. Together with reference TRBV28 and TRBJ2-6, the CDR3 gives the full variable domain: DVKVTQSSRYLVKRTGEKVFLECVQDMDHENMFWYRQDPGLGLRLIYFSYDVKMKEKGDIPEGYSVSREKKERFSLILESASTNQTSMYLCASSRDRFSGANVLTFGAGSRLTVL.

The chain carries TRBV28 and TRBJ2-7, with 13 bases lining up with TRBD2. The V segment lost 5 bases and the J segment 5 bases; nucleotides outside the gene matches: 6. This CDR3 region has 15 residues. Germline CDR1 MDHEN, CDR2 SYDVKM. CDR3 coding DNA: TGTGCCAGCAGTATGACTAGCGGGAGGTGGAACGAGCAGTACTTC. This encodes CASSMTSGRWNEQYF.

The chain links TRBV11-2 to TRBJ1-2, with D possibly matching TRBD1 (6 bases). This CDR3 region has 14 residues. The germline V gene encodes CDR1 SGHAT and CDR2 FQNNGV. Trimming pared 4 bases from V and 2 bases from J, leaving 11 bases between. As DNA, the CDR3 is TGTGCCAGCAGCTCCGACAGGTTAAACTATGGCTACACCTTC. Translated: CASSSDRLNYGYTF.

The chain couples TRBV28 to TRBJ1-1; unclear D gene. The CDR3 sequence is 14 residues long. Per germline, CDR1 MDHEN and CDR2 SYDVKM. V gave up 8 bases and J gave up 0 bases, with 13 bases separating them. The CDR3 protein is CASFLRGLNTEAFF. The DNA of the CDR3 is TGTGCCAGCTTCCTCCGGGGTCTGAACACTGAAGCTTTCTTT.

V gene TRBV18 combines with J gene TRBJ1-1; the match to TRBD1 covers 9 bases. This CDR3 region has 15 residues. CDR1 is KGHSH, CDR2 LQKENI, per germline. Unmatched junction bases numbered 8, after V lost 3 bases and J lost 6 bases. The CDR3 sequence: CASSPQTGGEAEAFF. The CDR3 DNA reads TGTGCCAGCTCACCTCAGACAGGGGGTGAAGCTGAAGCTTTCTTT. Filled out from reference TRBV18 and TRBJ1-1, the complete variable domain reads NAGVMQNPRHLVRRRGQEARLRCSPMKGHSHVYWYRQLPEEGLKFMVYLQKENIIDESGMPKERFSAEFPKEGPSILRIQQVVRGDSAAYFCASSPQTGGEAEAFFGQGTRLTVV.

This clone showed up just once. The J gene is TRBJ2-5, the V gene TRBV7-2; no clear D. From germline, CDR1 is SGHTA and CDR2 FQGNSA. The germline V and J ends were trimmed by 1 base and 5 bases, with 11 bases remaining between them. CDR3 length: 14 amino acids. The CDR3 loop is CASSLGHSGETQYF. CDR3 nucleotide sequence: TGTGCCAGCAGCTTAGGACACTCTGGGGAGACCCAGTACTTC. Looking up the rest from reference TRBV7-2 and TRBJ2-5 gives the full variable domain: GAGVSQSPSNKVTEKGKDVELRCDPISGHTALYWYRQSLGQGLEFLIYFQGNSAPDKSGLPSDRFSAERTGGSVSTLTIQRTQQEDSAVYLCASSLGHSGETQYFGPGTRLLVL.

The V call is TRBV7-2, the J call TRBJ1-1, with no clear D. V was cut by 3 bases and J by 1 base, with 6 bases left in between. The CDR3 has 13 amino acids. Per the germline V gene, CDR1 is SGHTA and CDR2 is FQGNSA. CDR3 DNA sequence: TGTGCCAGCAGCTTTTACAGGAACACTGAAGCTTTCTTT. This sequence encodes CASSFYRNTEAFF.

This clone was found once. The V gene is TRBV18, the J gene TRBJ2-7; TRBD1 agrees at 8 bases. There are 16 residues in the CDR3. V gave up 2 bases and J gave up 2 bases; unmatched junction bases: 8. Germline V lookup: CDR1 KGHSH, CDR2 LQKENI. CDR3 coding DNA: TGTGCCAGCTCACCAATTACAGGGGGAAATCCCTACGAGCAGTACTTC. Protein: CASSPITGGNPYEQYF.

V gene TRBV7-2 combines with J gene TRBJ1-1, with D perhaps TRBD1 (6 bases). V was pared by 7 bases and J by 4 bases, with 13 bases between. Germline V gives CDR1 SGHTA, CDR2 FQGNSA. CDR3 length: 13 amino acids. CDR3: CASTLQGFTEAFF. CDR3 sequence (DNA): TGTGCCAGCACGTTACAGGGTTTCACTGAAGCTTTCTTT. Full variable domain (missing parts from reference TRBV7-2 and TRBJ1-1): GAGVSQSPSNKVTEKGKDVELRCDPISGHTALYWYRQSLGQGLEFLIYFQGNSAPDKSGLPSDRFSAERTGGSVSTLTIQRTQQEDSAVYLCASTLQGFTEAFFGQGTRLTVV.

The rearrangement uses TRBV21-1 and TRBJ1-1. TRBV21-1 is described as a pseudogene. The CDR3 contains 18 residues. This CDR3 is CASSKGGAGPSKTTEAFF. The CDR3 nucleotides read TGTGCCAGCAGCAAAGGGGGGGCAGGACCTAGTAAAACCACTGAAGCTTTCTTT.

V is TRBV19 and J is TRBJ1-2, with D unclear. V lost 2 bases to trimming and J lost 8 bases, with 18 bases between them. CDR3 size: 15 residues. CDR1 is LNHDA and CDR2 is SQIVND in the germline V gene (reference sequence). CDR3 region: CASSILEGKRRGYTF. In DNA form, the CDR3 reads TGTGCCAGTAGTATACTCGAAGGGAAACGCCGCGGCTACACCTTC.

The chain joins TRBV19 to TRBJ2-5; no firm D call. Trimming removed 3 bases at V and 2 bases at J, with 10 bases between. This CDR3 comprises 14 residues. Germline loops: CDR1 LNHDA, CDR2 SQIVND (reference sequence). The CDR3, as DNA: TGTGCCAGTAGTATCTGGGGTGTTCAAGAGACCCAGTACTTC. This encodes CASSIWGVQETQYF.

This chain joins TRBV18 and TRBJ2-3, with no clear D. Trimming took off 3 bases at V and 4 bases at J, with 2 bases between the two ends. The CDR3 sequence is 11 residues long. CDR1 and CDR2 (germline): KGHSH, LQKENI. The DNA for the CDR3 is TGTGCCAGCTCACCCGCAGATACGCAGTATTTT. This codes for CASSPADTQYF.

Only one count was recorded for this clone. CDR3 sequence (DNA): TGTGCCACCAGCGGGATCCTACTGCTAGCGGGGGGGTTCTACAATGAGCAGTTCTTC. This translates into CATSGILLLAGGFYNEQFF. The chain combines TRBV15 with TRBJ2-1, with 12 positions matching TRBD2. Trimming cost V 5 bases and J 3 bases; bases outside gene matches: 14. CDR3 size: 19 residues. Germline V gene lookup returns CDR1 LNHNV and CDR2 YYDKDF (reference sequence).

The sample holds one count of this clone. The chain uses TRBV4-1 and TRBJ2-3; tentative D call: TRBD1 (5 bases). The germline V gene encodes CDR1 MGHRA and CDR2 YSYEKL. V was shortened by 0 bases and J by 4 bases, with 11 bases between the two germline ends. The CDR3 contains 15 residues. CDR3 DNA sequence: TGCGCCAGCAGCCAAGATCCCAGGGCGGCAGATACGCAGTATTTT. This gives the protein CASSQDPRAADTQYF.